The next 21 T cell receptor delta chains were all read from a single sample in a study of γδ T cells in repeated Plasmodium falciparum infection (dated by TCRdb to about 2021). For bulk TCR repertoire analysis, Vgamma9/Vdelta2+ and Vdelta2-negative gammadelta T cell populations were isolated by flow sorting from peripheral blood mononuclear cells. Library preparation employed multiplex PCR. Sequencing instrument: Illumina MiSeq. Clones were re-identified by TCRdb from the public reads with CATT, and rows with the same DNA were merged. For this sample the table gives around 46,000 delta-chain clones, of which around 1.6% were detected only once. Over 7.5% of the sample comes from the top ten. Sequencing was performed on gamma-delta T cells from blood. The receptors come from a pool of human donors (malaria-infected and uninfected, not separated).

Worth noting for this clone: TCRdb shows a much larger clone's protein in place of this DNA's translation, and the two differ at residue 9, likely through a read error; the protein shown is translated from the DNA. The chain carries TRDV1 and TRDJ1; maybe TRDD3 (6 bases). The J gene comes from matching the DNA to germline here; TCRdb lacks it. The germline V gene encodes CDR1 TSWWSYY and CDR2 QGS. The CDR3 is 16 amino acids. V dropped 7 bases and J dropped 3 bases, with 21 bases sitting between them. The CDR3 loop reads CALVGADERGPDKLIF. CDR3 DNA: TGTGCTCTTGTGGGGGCGGACGAGCGGGGACCCGATAAACTCATCTTT.

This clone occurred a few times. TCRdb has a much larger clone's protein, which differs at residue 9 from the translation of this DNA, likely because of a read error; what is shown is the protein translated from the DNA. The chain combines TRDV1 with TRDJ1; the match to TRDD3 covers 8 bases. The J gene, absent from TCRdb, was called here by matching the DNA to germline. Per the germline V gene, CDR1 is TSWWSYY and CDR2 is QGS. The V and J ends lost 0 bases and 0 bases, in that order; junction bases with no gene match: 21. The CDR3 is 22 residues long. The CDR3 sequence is CALGELRLIFWGKTSYTDKLIF. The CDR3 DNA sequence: TGTGCTCTTGGGGAACTAAGACTGATCTTCTGGGGGAAAACTAGCTACACCGATAAACTCATCTTT.

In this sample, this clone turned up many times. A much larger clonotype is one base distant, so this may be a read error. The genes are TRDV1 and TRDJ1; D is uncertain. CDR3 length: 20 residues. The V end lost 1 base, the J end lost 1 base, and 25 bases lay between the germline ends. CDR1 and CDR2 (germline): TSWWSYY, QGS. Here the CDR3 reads CALGERGDSPGRRFTDKLIF. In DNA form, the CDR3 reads TGTGCTCTTGGGGAACGGGGCGATAGCCCTGGCCGACGTTTCACCGATAAACTCATCTTT.

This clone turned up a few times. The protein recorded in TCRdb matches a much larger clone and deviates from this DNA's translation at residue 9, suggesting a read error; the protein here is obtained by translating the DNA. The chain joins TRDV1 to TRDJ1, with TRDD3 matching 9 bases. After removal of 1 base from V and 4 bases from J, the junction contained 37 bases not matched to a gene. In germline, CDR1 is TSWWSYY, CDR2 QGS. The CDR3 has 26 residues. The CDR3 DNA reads TGTGCTCTTGGGGAACGATCCTTCACAAAGACCCAAGTGTTACTGGGGGAATGTCGAGCGAACGATAAACTCATCTTT. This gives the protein CALGERSFTKTQVLLGECRANDKLIF.

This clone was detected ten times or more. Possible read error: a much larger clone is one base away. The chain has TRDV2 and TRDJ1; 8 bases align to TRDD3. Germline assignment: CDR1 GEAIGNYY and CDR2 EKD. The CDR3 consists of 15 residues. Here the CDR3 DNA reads TGTGCCCGTGACGCCTTACTGGGGGGGACCGATAAACTCATCTTT. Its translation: CARDALLGGTDKLIF.

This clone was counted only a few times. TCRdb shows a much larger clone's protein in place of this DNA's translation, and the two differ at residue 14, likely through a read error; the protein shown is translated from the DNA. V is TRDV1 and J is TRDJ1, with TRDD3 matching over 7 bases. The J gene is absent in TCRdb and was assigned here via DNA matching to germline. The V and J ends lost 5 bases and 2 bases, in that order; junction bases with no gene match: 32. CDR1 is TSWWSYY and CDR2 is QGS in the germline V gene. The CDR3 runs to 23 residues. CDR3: CALGRRVVTRKLGNTPSTDKLIF. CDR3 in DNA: TGTGCTCTTGGGAGAAGGGTAGTTACCCGAAAACTGGGGAATACTCCCAGTACCGATAAACTCATCTTT.

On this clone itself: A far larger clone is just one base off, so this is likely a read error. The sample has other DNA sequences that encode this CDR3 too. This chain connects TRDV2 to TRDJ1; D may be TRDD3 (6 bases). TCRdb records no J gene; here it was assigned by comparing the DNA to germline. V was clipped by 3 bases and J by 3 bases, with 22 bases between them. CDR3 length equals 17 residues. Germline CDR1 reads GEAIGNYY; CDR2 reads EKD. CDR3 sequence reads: CACDLLGDNVNADKLIF. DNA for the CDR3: TGTGCCTGTGACTTACTGGGAGATAACGTAAATGCCGATAAACTCATCTTT.

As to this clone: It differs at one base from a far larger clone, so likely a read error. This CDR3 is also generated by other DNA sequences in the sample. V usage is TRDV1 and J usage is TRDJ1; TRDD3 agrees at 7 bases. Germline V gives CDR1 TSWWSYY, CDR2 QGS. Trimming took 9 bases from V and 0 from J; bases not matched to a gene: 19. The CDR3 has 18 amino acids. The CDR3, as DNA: TGTGCTCTGACACAAGAGGGGAGACTGGGGCCGTACACCGATAAACTCATCTTT. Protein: CALTQEGRLGPYTDKLIF.

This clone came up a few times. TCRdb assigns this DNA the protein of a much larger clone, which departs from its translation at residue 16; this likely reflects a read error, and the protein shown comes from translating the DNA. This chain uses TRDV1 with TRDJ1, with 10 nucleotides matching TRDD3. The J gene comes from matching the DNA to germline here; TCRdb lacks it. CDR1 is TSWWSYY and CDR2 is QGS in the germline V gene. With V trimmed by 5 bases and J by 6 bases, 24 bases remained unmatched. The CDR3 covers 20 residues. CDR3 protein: CALGNPQPIWGISGGNKLIF. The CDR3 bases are TGTGCTCTTGGGAACCCCCAACCTATCTGGGGGATATCGGGAGGCAATAAACTCATCTTT.

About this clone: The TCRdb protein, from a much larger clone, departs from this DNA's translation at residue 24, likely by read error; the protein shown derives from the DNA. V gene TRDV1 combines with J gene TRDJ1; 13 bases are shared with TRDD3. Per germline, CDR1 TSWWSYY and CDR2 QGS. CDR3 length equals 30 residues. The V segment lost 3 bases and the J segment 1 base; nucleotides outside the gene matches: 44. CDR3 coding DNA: TGTGCTCTTGGGGAGCCCCCTTCCTCTAACCTTCCTCTCCTCCGTCCGTACTGGGGGATACGCAGCGAGGGCACCGATAAACTCATCTTT. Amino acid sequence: CALGEPPSSNLPLLRPYWGIRSEGTDKLIF.

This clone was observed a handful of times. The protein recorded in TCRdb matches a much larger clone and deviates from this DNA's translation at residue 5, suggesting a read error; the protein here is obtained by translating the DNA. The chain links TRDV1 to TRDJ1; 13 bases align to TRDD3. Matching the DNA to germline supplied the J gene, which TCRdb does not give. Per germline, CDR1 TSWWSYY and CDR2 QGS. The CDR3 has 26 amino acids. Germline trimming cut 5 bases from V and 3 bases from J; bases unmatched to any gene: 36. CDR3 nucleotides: TGTGCTCTTGGGAAAAAATCGTTCCTAAGGGTTTTAACTGGGGGATACGCCGTGAAGTTCTCCGATAAACTCATCTTT. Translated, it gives CALGKKSFLRVLTGGYAVKFSDKLIF.

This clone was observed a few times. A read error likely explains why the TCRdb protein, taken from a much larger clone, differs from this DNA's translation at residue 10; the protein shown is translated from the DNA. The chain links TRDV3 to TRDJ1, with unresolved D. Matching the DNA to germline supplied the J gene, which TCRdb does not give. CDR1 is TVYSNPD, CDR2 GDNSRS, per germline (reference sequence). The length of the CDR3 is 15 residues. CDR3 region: CAAGAYLGYADKLIF. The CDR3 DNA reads TGTGCGGCTGGAGCGTACTTAGGGTACGCCGATAAACTCATCTTT.

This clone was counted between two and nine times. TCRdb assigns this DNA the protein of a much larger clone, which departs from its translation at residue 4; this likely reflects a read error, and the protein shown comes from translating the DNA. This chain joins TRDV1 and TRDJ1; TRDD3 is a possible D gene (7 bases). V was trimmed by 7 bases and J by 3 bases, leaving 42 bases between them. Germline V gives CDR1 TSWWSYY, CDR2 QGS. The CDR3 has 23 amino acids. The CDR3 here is CALVAWLPPRGGIVSLLADKLIF. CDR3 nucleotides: TGTGCTCTTGTGGCCTGGCTTCCTCCCCGGGGGGGGATTGTTTCCCTCTTGGCCGATAAACTCATCTTT.

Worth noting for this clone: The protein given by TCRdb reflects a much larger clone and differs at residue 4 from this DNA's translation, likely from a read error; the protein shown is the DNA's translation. Here the CDR3 reads CALEEGKWYTDKLIF. The CDR3 region has the DNA TGTGCTCTTGAGGAAGGAAAGTGGTACACCGATAAACTCATCTTT. The J gene is TRDJ1, the V gene TRDV1; D not certain. Germline CDR1 and CDR2: TSWWSYY and QGS. There are 15 residues in the CDR3.

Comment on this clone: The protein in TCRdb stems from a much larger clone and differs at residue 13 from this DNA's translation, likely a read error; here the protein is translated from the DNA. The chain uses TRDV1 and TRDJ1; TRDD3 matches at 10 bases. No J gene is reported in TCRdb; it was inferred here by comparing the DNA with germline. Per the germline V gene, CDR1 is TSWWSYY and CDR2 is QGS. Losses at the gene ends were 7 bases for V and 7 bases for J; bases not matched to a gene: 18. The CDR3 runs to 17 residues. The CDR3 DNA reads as TGTGCTCTTGCGACTCTCCTACGGGGGATACGATCCGGTAAACTCATCTTT. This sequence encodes CALATLLRGIRSGKLIF.

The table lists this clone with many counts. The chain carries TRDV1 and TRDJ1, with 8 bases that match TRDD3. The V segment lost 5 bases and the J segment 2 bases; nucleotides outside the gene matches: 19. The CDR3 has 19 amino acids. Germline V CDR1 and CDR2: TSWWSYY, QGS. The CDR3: CALGNPLGYVLGDTDKLIF. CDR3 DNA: TGTGCTCTTGGGAACCCGCTGGGCTACGTCTTGGGGGATACCGATAAACTCATCTTT.

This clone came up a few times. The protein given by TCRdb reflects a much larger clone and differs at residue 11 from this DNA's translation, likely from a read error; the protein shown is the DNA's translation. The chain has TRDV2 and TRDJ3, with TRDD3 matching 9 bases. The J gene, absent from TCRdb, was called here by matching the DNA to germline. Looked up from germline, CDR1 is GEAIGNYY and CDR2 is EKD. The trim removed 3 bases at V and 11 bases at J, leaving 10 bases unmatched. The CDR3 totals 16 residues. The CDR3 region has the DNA TGTGCCTGTGACGAACTGGGGGAACTCGGCGCCCGACAGATGTTTTTC. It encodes CACDELGELGARQMFF.

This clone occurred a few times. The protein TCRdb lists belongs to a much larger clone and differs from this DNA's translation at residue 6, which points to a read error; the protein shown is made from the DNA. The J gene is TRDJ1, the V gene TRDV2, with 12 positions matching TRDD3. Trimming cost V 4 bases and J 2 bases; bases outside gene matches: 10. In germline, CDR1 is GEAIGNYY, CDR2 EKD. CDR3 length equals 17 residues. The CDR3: CACEPGTGGYSTDKLIF. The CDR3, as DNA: TGTGCCTGTGAGCCCGGGACTGGGGGATACTCGACCGATAAACTCATCTTT.

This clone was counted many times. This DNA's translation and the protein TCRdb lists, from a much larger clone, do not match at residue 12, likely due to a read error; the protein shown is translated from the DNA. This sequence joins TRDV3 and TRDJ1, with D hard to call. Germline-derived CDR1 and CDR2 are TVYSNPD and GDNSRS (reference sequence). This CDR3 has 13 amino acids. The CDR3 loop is CAFSGLSANKLTF. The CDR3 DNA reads TGTGCCTTTTCCGGCCTTTCCGCGAATAAACTCACCTTT. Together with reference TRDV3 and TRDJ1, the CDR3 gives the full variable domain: CDKVTQSSPDQTVASGSEVVLLCTYDTVYSNPDLFWYRIRPDYSFQFVFYGDNSRSEGADFTQGRFSVKHILTQKAFHLVISPVRTEDSATYYCAFSGLSANKLTFGKGTRVTVEP.

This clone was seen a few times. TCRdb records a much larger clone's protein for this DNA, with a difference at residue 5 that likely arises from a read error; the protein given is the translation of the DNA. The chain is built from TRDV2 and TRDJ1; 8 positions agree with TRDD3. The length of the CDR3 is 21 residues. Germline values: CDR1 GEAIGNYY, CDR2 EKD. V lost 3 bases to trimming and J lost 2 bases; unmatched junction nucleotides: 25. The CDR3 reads CACDALPGLGDSLGGTDKLIF. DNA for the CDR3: TGTGCCTGTGACGCCCTTCCCGGGCTGGGGGACTCCTTGGGAGGAACCGATAAACTCATCTTT.

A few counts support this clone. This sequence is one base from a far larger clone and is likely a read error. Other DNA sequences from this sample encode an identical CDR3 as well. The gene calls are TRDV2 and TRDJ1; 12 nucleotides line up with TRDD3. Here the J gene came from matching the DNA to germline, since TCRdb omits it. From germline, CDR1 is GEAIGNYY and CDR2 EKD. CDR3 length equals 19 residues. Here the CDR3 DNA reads TGTGCCTGTGACACTCTACGACTGGGGGATACAGGTCACACAGATAAACTCATCTTT. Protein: CACDTLRLGDTGHTDKLIF.